A single sample is the source of the 30 T cell receptor beta chains below, sequenced in a study of cytomegalovirus exposure and HLA in healthy donors. TCRdb's table, derived via immunoSEQ multiplex PCR, lists solely in-frame clones and lacks some. The sample has 150,000 to 200,000 clones, approximately 88% seen once; the top ten hold 10% to 13%. The sample taken for sequencing was PBMCs. Source of these receptors: a man younger than 40 in good health and CMV-seropositive.

J is TRBJ2-7 and V is TRBV6-1; weak D call: TRBD2 (6 bases). Trimming took off 6 bases at V and 1 base at J, with 10 bases between the two ends. This CDR3 has 13 amino acids. Germline V gives CDR1 MNHNS, CDR2 SASEGT. The CDR3 reads CASSLAGSYEQYF. The CDR3 DNA sequence: TGTGCCAGCAGCCTCGCGGGATCCTACGAGCAGTACTTC.

The rearrangement links TRBV5-1 to TRBJ1-4; the D is unclear. Germline lookup yields CDR1 SGHRS and CDR2 YFSETQ. With 3 bases removed from V and 0 bases from J, the gap between germline ends came to 15 bases. CDR3 length: 17 amino acids. CDR3 nucleotides: TGCGCCAGCAGCTCCGGACTGATCTCTACAACTAATGAAAAACTGTTTTTT. Its translation: CASSSGLISTTNEKLFF.

The chain employs TRBV11-3 and TRBJ2-3, with TRBD1 matching over 8 bases. This CDR3 comprises 15 residues. J was trimmed by 1 base and V by 5 bases; bases with no gene match: 5. From germline, CDR1 is SGHNT and CDR2 YENEEA. The chain's CDR3 is CASSKQGVGTDTQYF. The CDR3 DNA follows: TGTGCCAGCAGCAAACAGGGGGTCGGCACAGATACGCAGTATTTT.

The CDR3: CAISESRDSYYEQYF. The CDR3 DNA is TGTGCCATCAGTGAGTCCAGGGACAGTTACTACGAGCAGTACTTC. The chain couples TRBV10-3 to TRBJ2-7; TRBD1 aligns across 7 bases. Losses at the gene ends were 0 bases for V and 3 bases for J; bases not matched to a gene: 5. This CDR3 has 15 residues. Per germline, CDR1 ENHRY and CDR2 SYGVKD.

The J gene is TRBJ2-7, the V gene TRBV14; 10 bases align to TRBD2. The germline V gene has CDR1 SGHDN and CDR2 FVKESK. V lost 3 bases and J lost 4; bases outside the gene matches: 9. There are 16 residues in the CDR3. The CDR3 reads CASSQWNALAGYEQYF. The DNA of the CDR3 is TGTGCCAGCAGCCAGTGGAACGCACTAGCGGGATACGAGCAGTACTTC. Filled out from reference TRBV14 and TRBJ2-7, the complete variable domain reads EAGVTQFPSHSVIEKGQTVTLRCDPISGHDNLYWYRRVMGKEIKFLLHFVKESKQDESGMPNNRFLAERTGGTYSTLKVQPAELEDSGVYFCASSQWNALAGYEQYFGPGTRLTVT.

V is TRBV29-1 and J is TRBJ2-1; D perhaps matches TRBD1 (6 bases). Germline V gene lookup returns CDR1 SQVTM and CDR2 ANQGSEA. The CDR3 sequence is 14 residues long. V lost 4 bases to trimming and J lost 9 bases, with 19 bases between them. Written as DNA, the CDR3 is TGCAGCGTTGTAGGGACAAACACGCGCGGTGAGCAGTTCTTC. Protein: CSVVGTNTRGEQFF.

The chain combines TRBV7-9 with TRBJ1-5; 7 bases map to TRBD1. CDR1 is SEHNR and CDR2 is FQNEAQ in the germline V gene (reference sequence). V lost 5 bases, J lost 11 bases, and 3 bases stayed unmatched. The CDR3 is 11 amino acids. CDR3 in amino acids: CASSQGEAQHF. The CDR3 nucleotides are TGTGCCAGCAGCCAGGGGGAAGCCCAGCATTTT. Full variable domain (rest looked up from reference TRBV7-9 and TRBJ1-5): DTGVSQNPRHKITKRGQNVTFRCDPISEHNRLYWYRQTLGQGPEFLTYFQNEAQLEKSRLLSDRFSAERPKGSFSTLEIQRTEQGDSAMYLCASSQGEAQHFGDGTRLSIL.

The sample holds one count of this clone. This rearrangement joins TRBV18 to TRBJ1-2; a possible D gene is TRBD1 (5 bases). With 1 base removed from V and 6 bases from J, the gap between germline ends came to 21 bases. This CDR3 is built from 17 residues. Germline V gene sequence: CDR1 KGHSH, CDR2 LQKENI. CDR3 residues: CASSPLGPQGRLDGYTF. The CDR3 nucleotides are TGTGCCAGCTCACCACTCGGACCTCAGGGACGACTAGATGGCTACACCTTC. Complete variable domain (other parts from reference TRBV18 and TRBJ1-2): NAGVMQNPRHLVRRRGQEARLRCSPMKGHSHVYWYRQLPEEGLKFMVYLQKENIIDESGMPKERFSAEFPKEGPSILRIQQVVRGDSAAYFCASSPLGPQGRLDGYTFGSGTRLTVV.

This clone appeared a single time. The rearrangement links TRBV5-1 to TRBJ2-3, with TRBD1 matching over 9 bases. V lost 2 bases and J lost 0; bases outside the gene matches: 7. Germline lookup yields CDR1 SGHRS and CDR2 YFSETQ. The CDR3 is 17 amino acids. The CDR3 DNA follows: TGCGCCAGCAGCTTAGGGACAGGGCAGGGAAGCACAGATACGCAGTATTTT. Its translation: CASSLGTGQGSTDTQYF. Complete variable domain (other parts from reference TRBV5-1 and TRBJ2-3): KAGVTQTPRYLIKTRGQQVTLSCSPISGHRSVSWYQQTPGQGLQFLFEYFSETQRNKGNFPGRFSGRQFSNSRSEMNVSTLELGDSALYLCASSLGTGQGSTDTQYFGPGTRLTVL.

The chain is built from TRBV11-2 and TRBJ2-3; 12 nucleotides line up with TRBD2. Per germline, CDR1 SGHAT and CDR2 FQNNGV. V was clipped by 5 bases and J by 11 bases; unmatched bases: 14. The CDR3 spans 16 residues. CDR3 loop: CASSPRTSGATFGQYF. The CDR3 coding sequence is TGTGCCAGCAGCCCCAGGACTAGCGGGGCTACATTCGGGCAGTATTTT. Full variable domain (missing parts from reference TRBV11-2 and TRBJ2-3): EAGVAQSPRYKIIEKRQSVAFWCNPISGHATLYWYQQILGQGPKLLIQFQNNGVVDDSQLPKDRFSAERLKGVDSTLKIQPAKLEDSAVYLCASSPRTSGATFGQYFGPGTRLTVL.

CDR3 loop: CAISTGTDYEQYF. The CDR3, as DNA: TGCGCCATTTCGACAGGTACGGACTACGAGCAGTACTTC. The rearrangement uses TRBV23-1 and TRBJ2-7; the D gene is possibly TRBD1 (6 bases). TRBV23-1 is an ORF; its function is uncertain. Between the trimmed V and J ends, which lost 10 bases and 3 bases, there was a span of 16 bases. CDR3 size: 13 residues.

CDR3 nucleotide sequence: TGTGCCAGCAGCTTGTCTTCCGAGCAGTACTTC. Residues: CASSLSSEQYF. V and J are TRBV7-9 and TRBJ2-7; no reliable D call. Germline CDR1 and CDR2: SEHNR and FQNEAQ (reference sequence). The V and J ends lost 3 bases and 6 bases respectively, with 6 bases between them. The CDR3 is 11 residues long.

The gene calls are TRBV5-1 and TRBJ1-1; 8 bases agree with TRBD1. Germline CDR1 reads SGHRS; CDR2 reads YFSETQ. The CDR3 is made up of 15 amino acids. With V trimmed by 4 bases and J by 1 base, 6 bases remained unmatched. As DNA, the CDR3 is TGCGCCAGCAGCCGGACAGGGTCGGCGAACACTGAAGCTTTCTTT. Translation: CASSRTGSANTEAFF.

Notes on this clone: Germline is not matched at one junction end, which may reflect a read error. The CDR3 DNA reads TGTGCCAGCAGGGAAGGGGCTGATGAGCAGTTCTTC. Residues: CASREGADEQFF. The chain employs TRBV6-1 and TRBJ2-1, with TRBD1 as a possible D gene (5 bases). In germline, CDR1 is MNHNS, CDR2 SASEGT. The CDR3 covers 12 residues.

The chain combines TRBV28 with TRBJ2-3, with a possible D match to TRBD2 (5 bases). With 4 bases removed from V and 6 bases from J, the gap between germline ends came to 14 bases. The CDR3 sequence is 14 residues long. The germline CDR1 and CDR2 sequences are MDHEN and SYDVKM. The CDR3 protein is CASSSLGSSDTQYF. The CDR3 DNA follows: TGTGCCAGCAGTTCCCTGGGGAGTTCGGATACGCAGTATTTT.

This clone appeared once. The genes are TRBV4-3 and TRBJ2-1; 11 bases are a match to TRBD1. V lost 8 bases to trimming and J lost 7 bases; unmatched junction nucleotides: 7. The germline V gene encodes CDR1 LGHNA and CDR2 YSLEER. CDR3 length equals 14 residues. The CDR3 is CASAGTGGRNEQFF. CDR3 nucleotide sequence: TGCGCCAGCGCCGGGACAGGGGGGAGGAATGAGCAGTTCTTC.

The V gene is TRBV9, the J gene TRBJ2-3; 9 nucleotides match TRBD2. CDR3 length: 18 amino acids. The germline V gene has CDR1 SGDLS and CDR2 YYNGEE. J was trimmed by 2 bases and V by 3 bases; bases with no gene match: 13. CDR3: CASSEWGRLAGPTDTQYF. For the CDR3, the DNA is TGTGCCAGCAGCGAGTGGGGGCGGCTAGCGGGACCCACAGATACGCAGTATTTT.

This clone was seen once. The gene calls are TRBV5-6 and TRBJ1-1; no firm D call. The germline V gene encodes CDR1 SGHDT and CDR2 YYEEEE. The CDR3 has 12 residues. V was cut by 2 bases and J by 7 bases, with 9 bases left in between. CDR3 nucleotide sequence: TGTGCCAGCAGCTTTACAGACAATGAAGCTTTCTTT. This encodes CASSFTDNEAFF.

This chain joins TRBV29-1 and TRBJ2-7; a weak D match, TRBD1 (6 bases). The V gene's germline CDR1 is SQVTM and CDR2 ANQGSEA. V was cut by 4 bases and J by 7 bases, with 11 bases left in between. CDR3 length: 11 amino acids. CDR3 DNA: TGCAGCGTTGGCGAGGGGGTGGAGCAGTACTTC. Translation: CSVGEGVEQYF.

CDR3 in amino acids: CSVEGSKKETQYF. The CDR3 DNA reads as TGCAGCGTTGAGGGCTCTAAAAAAGAGACCCAGTACTTC. V and J are TRBV29-1 and TRBJ2-5; D remains ambiguous. The CDR3 extends over 13 amino acids. Trimming removed 3 bases from V and 3 bases from J, with 11 bases in between. CDR1 SQVTM and CDR2 ANQGSEA come from the germline V gene.

The rearrangement joins TRBV6-5 to TRBJ2-7; 7 bases agree with TRBD1. The J segment lost 2 bases and the V segment lost 0 bases, leaving 4 bases of the junction unmatched. Germline V gene sequence: CDR1 MNHEY, CDR2 SVGAGI. The CDR3 runs to 15 residues. CDR3 sequence (DNA): TGTGCCAGCAGTTACTCTTCTAGGGGGCCCTACGAGCAGTACTTC. This encodes CASSYSSRGPYEQYF.

The rearrangement uses TRBV5-1 and TRBJ1-1, with D uncertain. This CDR3 has 16 residues. V lost 0 bases, J lost 7 bases, and 19 bases lay in between. Per germline, CDR1 SGHRS and CDR2 YFSETQ. The CDR3 DNA reads TGCGCCAGCAGCTTGGAGTTAGTCCGGGGTGAGGGTGAAGCTTTCTTT. Translating gives CASSLELVRGEGEAFF.

The rearrangement uses TRBV5-1 and TRBJ1-2; D gene unclear. The ends were cut back, 0 bases at V and 3 bases at J, with 9 bases in the middle. From germline, CDR1 is SGHRS and CDR2 YFSETQ. The CDR3 length is 14 residues. CDR3 in DNA: TGCGCCAGCAGCTTGGAGTTGGGCCACTATGGCTACACCTTC. Protein product: CASSLELGHYGYTF.

The rearrangement joins TRBV4-2 to TRBJ2-3, with TRBD2 identical over 8 bases. The germline CDR1 and CDR2 sequences are LGHNA and YNFKEQ. This CDR3 contains 16 residues. V lost 4 bases, J lost 2 bases, and 8 bases stayed unmatched. The CDR3 loop reads CASSLEAGEFTDTQYF. In nucleotides, the CDR3 is TGTGCCAGCAGCCTAGAAGCGGGAGAGTTCACAGATACGCAGTATTTT.

The J gene is TRBJ2-7, the V gene TRBV27; TRBD1 matches at 8 bases. The V gene's germline CDR1 is MNHEY and CDR2 SMNVEV (reference sequence). J gave up 5 bases and V 4 bases, and 10 bases lay outside the gene matches. This CDR3 comprises 15 residues. CDR3 coding DNA: TGTGCCAGCAGTTCCTCGGAGCAGGGGGCCCACGAGCAGTACTTC. Its translation: CASSSSEQGAHEQYF.

The gene calls are TRBV5-1 and TRBJ2-7; 7 bases line up with TRBD2. Trimming took 6 bases from V and 3 from J; bases not matched to a gene: 15. Germline loops: CDR1 SGHRS, CDR2 YFSETQ. The CDR3 spans 16 residues. CDR3 sequence (DNA): TGCGCCAGCACCAAAACCCCAGCGGGAACCGGCTACGAGCAGTACTTC. It is translated as CASTKTPAGTGYEQYF.

The chain combines TRBV19 with TRBJ1-2, with D unresolved. V dropped 3 bases and J dropped 0 bases, with 11 bases sitting between them. The CDR3 has 15 residues. Germline assignment: CDR1 LNHDA and CDR2 SQIVND (reference sequence). CDR3 nucleotide sequence: TGTGCCAGTAGTATCTTGGCAGTTACTAACTATGGCTACACCTTC. Translation: CASSILAVTNYGYTF. The entire variable domain, with the rest obtained from reference TRBV19 and TRBJ1-2, is as follows: DGGITQSPKYLFRKEGQNVTLSCEQNLNHDAMYWYRQDPGQGLRLIYYSQIVNDFQKGDIAEGYSVSREKKESFPLTVTSAQKNPTAFYLCASSILAVTNYGYTFGSGTRLTVV.

V and J are TRBV15 and TRBJ2-1, with TRBD1 matching 8 bases. Trimming took 0 bases from V and 0 from J; bases not matched to a gene: 4. Germline CDR1 reads LNHNV; CDR2 reads YYDKDF (reference sequence). The CDR3 extends over 17 amino acids. The CDR3 DNA reads TGTGCCACCAGCAGAGACCCAGGGGGCCACTCCTACAATGAGCAGTTCTTC. It codes for CATSRDPGGHSYNEQFF. The full variable domain, in which reference TRBV15 and TRBJ2-1 provide the parts outside the CDR3, is DAMVIQNPRYQVTQFGKPVTLSCSQTLNHNVMYWYQQKSSQAPKLLFHYYDKDFNNEADTPDNFQSRRPNTSFCFLDIRSPGLGDTAMYLCATSRDPGGHSYNEQFFGPGTRLTVL.

The chain links TRBV4-2 to TRBJ2-6; no clear D gene. V lost 2 bases, J lost 4 bases, and 12 bases lay in between. Germline V CDR1 and CDR2: LGHNA, YNFKEQ. This CDR3 contains 16 residues. DNA of the CDR3: TGTGCCAGCAGCCAAATTCTACTCACCGGGGCCAACGTCCTGACTTTC. This translates into CASSQILLTGANVLTF.

The chain couples TRBV5-6 to TRBJ2-3; the D is unclear. The germline gives CDR1 SGHDT, CDR2 YYEEEE. The ends were cut back, 4 bases at V and 5 bases at J, with 11 bases in the middle. The CDR3 has 13 residues. CDR3: CASSLWAGDTQYF. For the CDR3, the DNA is TGTGCCAGCAGCCTATGGGCCGGAGATACGCAGTATTTT.